The TCR beta chain described here comes from a study of T cells in Graves' hyperthyroidism and ophthalmopathy. This clonotype has ten or more counts. Template material for amplifying TCR beta CDR3 regions consisted of RNA transcripts. The HTBI set primed first-round TCR CDR3 RT-PCR. Each CDR3 protein is one row after TCRdb ran MiXCR on the multiplex PCR reads. The data show hundreds of thousands of distinct CDR3 sequences, approximately 13% seen once. This CDR3 has 14 residues. Germline V CDR1 and CDR2: SNHLY, FYNNEI. V was pared by 6 bases and J by 4 bases, with 15 bases between. The origin of this receptor is a woman younger than 35 with Graves' hyperthyroidism. The chain uses TRBV2 and TRBJ1-1; D is perhaps TRBD1 (5 bases). Sequencing was done on a sample of blood. This chain's CDR3 is CASSPRQGFTEAFF. The CDR3 DNA follows: TGTGCCAGCAGCCCGCGTCAGGGTTTCACTGAAGCTTTCTTT. Using reference TRBV2 and TRBJ1-1 for the parts outside the CDR3, the full variable domain is EPEVTQTPSHQVTQMGQEVILRCVPISNHLYFYWYRQILGQKVEFLVSFYNNEISEKSEIFDDQFSVERPDGSNFTLKIRSTKLEDSAMYFCASSPRQGFTEAFFGQGTRLTVV.